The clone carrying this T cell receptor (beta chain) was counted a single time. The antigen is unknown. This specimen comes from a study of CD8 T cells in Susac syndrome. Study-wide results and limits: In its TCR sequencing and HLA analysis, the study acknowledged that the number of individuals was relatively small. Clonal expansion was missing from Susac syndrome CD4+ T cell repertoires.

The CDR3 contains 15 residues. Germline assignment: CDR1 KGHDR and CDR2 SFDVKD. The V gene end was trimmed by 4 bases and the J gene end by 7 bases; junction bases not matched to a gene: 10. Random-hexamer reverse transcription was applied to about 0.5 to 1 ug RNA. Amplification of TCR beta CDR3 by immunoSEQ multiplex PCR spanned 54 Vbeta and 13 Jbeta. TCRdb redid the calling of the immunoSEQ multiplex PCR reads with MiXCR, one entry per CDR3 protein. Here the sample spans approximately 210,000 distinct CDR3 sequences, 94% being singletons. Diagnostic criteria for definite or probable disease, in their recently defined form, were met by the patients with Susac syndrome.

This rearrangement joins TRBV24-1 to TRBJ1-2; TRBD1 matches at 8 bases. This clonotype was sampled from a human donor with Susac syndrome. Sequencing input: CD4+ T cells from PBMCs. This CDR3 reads CATSDAGQGEGGYTF. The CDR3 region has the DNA TGTGCCACCAGTGACGCCGGACAGGGTGAGGGTGGCTACACCTTC.